This T cell receptor (beta chain) was identified in a study of cytomegalovirus exposure and HLA in healthy donors. Study-level results: V segments that were indistinguishable, TRBV6-2 and TRBV6-3 among them, were omitted from analysis. Follow-up analysis found HLA locus-dependent TCR association rates, highest for DRB1 and lowest for HLA-C.

Turning to this clone: The antigen is not known.

Nominal health characterized the donors when sampled, though unrecorded immune exposures were likely. The CDR3 runs to 14 residues. In germline, CDR1 is SGHTA, CDR2 FQGNSA. V was cut by 1 base and J by 5 bases, with 8 bases left in between. The PCR made use of 60 Vbeta and 13 Jbeta primers. Clones were sequenced by immunoSEQ multiplex PCR, and TCRdb holds only the in-frame ones, with some missing. In the table there are around 140,000 clones, around 80% of which are singletons. The chain combines TRBV7-2 with TRBJ1-4, with D maybe TRBD1 (6 bases). The TCR was taken from a female donor in good health and CMV-seronegative. The material sequenced was PBMCs. This CDR3 reads CASSLGTANEKLFF. Here the CDR3 DNA reads TGTGCCAGCAGCTTAGGGACAGCGAATGAAAAACTGTTTTTT.